This T cell receptor (beta chain) was identified during a study of blood T cell repertoires in COVID-19 (dated by TCRdb to the early 2020s). About the full investigation: Collaborator samples came from the United States, Italy and Spain and covered acute and convalescent phases of COVID-19. The dataset comprised deeply sampled blood TCRbeta repertoires from subjects exposed to, actively infected with, or recovered from COVID-19. Where HLA class I and class II types were available, the types were taken from metadata supplied by the sample provider, not from assay-based typing. The prospective study material was composed of cDNA or gDNA derived from T cells, B-cell-depleted T cells, or PBMCs. The repertoires were released in a freely available public database intended as a resource for research on the immune response to SARS-CoV-2. A de-identified subject ID, COVID-19 status, age in years and sex were almost always included in the sample metadata. The samples were drawn from two sources: the first 160 participants of the ongoing ImmuneRACE study, and approximately 1,300 subjects contributed by 6 global collaborators. The full study reports these points: Clinical and demographic metadata were provided uncurated, with the amount varying by source and participant.

TCRbeta CDR3 regions were amplified from genomic DNA by means of the immunoSEQ Assay, a bias-controlled multiplex PCR. The paper's processing steps were these. The number of nucleated cells in each sample was estimated by amplification of reference gene primers within the assay. To quantify the absolute abundance of each unique TCRbeta CDR3 rearrangement, sequence reads were collapsed and filtered. Productive Simpson clonality was computed per sample as the square root of Simpson's diversity index over productive rearrangements. Imported from immuneACCESS, the table was reduced by TCRdb to in-frame sequences with V and J called. These copies leave out some clones; in studies compared against another copy, an unresolved V gene accounts for under half, and the cause of the remainder is not known. That table gives V, J and clone size, and the DNA gave D and trimming. Present in this sample are fewer than 90,000 clones, around 88% of which were seen just once. The top ten clones comprise less than 2% of the sample.

V has 4 bases trimmed and J has 10 bases trimmed; junction bases matching no gene number 7. Via the germline V gene, CDR1 is LGHNA and CDR2 YSLEER. Reading from cysteine to phenylalanine, the CDR3 counts 14 amino acids. Only the CDR3 DNA stays, 42 bases, in frame from base 1. Each collaborating institution followed its own protocols to collect whole blood in K2EDTA tubes. Collaborator samples were shipped for TCRbeta analysis as frozen whole blood, isolated PBMCs, or DNA extracted from either sample type. Details on this clone: The target of this receptor is not known. Base-call qualities are not available, and no considerably larger clone is one nucleotide away.

This clonotype originated in a woman of 80 years or more with active or convalescent COVID-19. Sample: peripheral blood. This chain is built from TRBV4-3 and TRBJ2-7; TRBD2 matches 13 bases in the middle. The CDR3 is CASSPSTSGGPQYF. The nucleotide sequence reads as follows: TGCGCCAGCAGCCCTTCGACTAGCGGGGGGCCACAGTACTTC.